The entry that follows covers one T cell receptor (beta chain) sequence. Its matching antigen is unknown. This record comes from a study of a mutant IDH1 vaccine in newly diagnosed glioma. In the study overall: Sex among treated patients split around 62% male, about 40% female; mean age was roughly 40 years. Most had both radiotherapy and temozolomide beforehand; others had only one. Study-wide results and caveats: Pseudoprogression apparently tracked independently of changes in top peripheral T cell clonotypes.

Sequencing was performed with immunoSEQ multiplex PCR; in TCRdb, only in-frame clones are kept and a portion is missing. In the table there are 30,000 or so clones, less than 90% of which are singletons. Time point defined: baseline, week 1 (first vaccination visit). Treatment described: pre-vaccination baseline after standard-of-care therapy. Donors' newly diagnosed IDH1-mutant WHO grade 3 or 4 astrocytomas lacked nuclear ATRX. Trimming cost V 6 bases and J 8 bases; bases outside gene matches: 4. Per germline, CDR1 SQVTM and CDR2 ANQGSEA. The CDR3 totals 11 residues. This sequence joins TRBV29-1 and TRBJ1-2; 9 bases map to TRBD1. The sequence came from a woman aged 35 to 49 with glioma. The material was PBMCs, obtained from a glioma patient treated with radiotherapy, temozolomide or both. CDR3 sequence: CSVRTGVGYTF. The CDR3 nucleotides are TGCAGCGTCCGGACAGGGGTAGGCTACACCTTC. The variable domain in full, with the rest retrieved from reference TRBV29-1 and TRBJ1-2, is SAVISQKPSRDICQRGTSLTIQCQVDSQVTMMFWYRQQPGQSLTLIATANQGSEATYESGFVIDKFPISRPNLTFSTLTVSNMSPEDSSIYLCSVRTGVGYTFGSGTRLTVV.